The TCR beta chain under discussion was sequenced for a study of control samples from healthy donors and cancer patients. Data came from immunoSEQ multiplex PCR; TCRdb stores just in-frame clones and leaves some out. The sample contains 130,000 or so clones, around 87% of which appear only once. CDR1 MGHDK and CDR2 SYGVNS come from the germline V gene. Between the trimmed V and J ends, which lost 7 bases and 0 bases, there was a span of 7 bases. CDR3 size: 14 residues. This sequence originates from a man aged 60-69 years in good health. Input material: blood. The chain is built from TRBV25-1 and TRBJ1-6; D call uncertain. CDR3 residues: CASTRSSYNSPLHF. The CDR3 DNA follows: TGTGCCAGCACTCGGAGCTCCTATAATTCACCCCTCCACTTT.